This T cell receptor (beta chain) was profiled in a study of CD8 T cell repertoires and HIV-1 epitope variants. For the study at large: Twenty-five autologous and known Gag and Nef epitope variant peptides each stimulated T cells separately. Epitopes were three Gag families plus Nef HW9 and YT9.

This clone was detected a few times. Its antigen is not identified. Sequencing of TCR beta CDR3 used immunoSEQ survey depth. Repertoires were generated with immunoSEQ multiplex PCR, while TCRdb's copy carries only in-frame clones and drops some. The sample lists several thousand clones; 65% to 80% were seen once. The sample taken for sequencing was cultured CD8+ T cells derived from PBMCs. This TCR came from a male donor with HIV.

The CDR3 nucleotides are TGTGCCAGCAGCCTTCCGACAGGGCAAAATCAGCCCCAGCATTTT. Translated, it gives CASSLPTGQNQPQHF. The chain uses TRBV6-1 and TRBJ1-5, with 7 bases fitting TRBD1. The CDR3 covers 15 residues. Germline-derived CDR1 and CDR2 are MNHNS and SASEGT. V shed 6 bases, J shed 4 bases, and the junction held 9 bases outside the gene matches.